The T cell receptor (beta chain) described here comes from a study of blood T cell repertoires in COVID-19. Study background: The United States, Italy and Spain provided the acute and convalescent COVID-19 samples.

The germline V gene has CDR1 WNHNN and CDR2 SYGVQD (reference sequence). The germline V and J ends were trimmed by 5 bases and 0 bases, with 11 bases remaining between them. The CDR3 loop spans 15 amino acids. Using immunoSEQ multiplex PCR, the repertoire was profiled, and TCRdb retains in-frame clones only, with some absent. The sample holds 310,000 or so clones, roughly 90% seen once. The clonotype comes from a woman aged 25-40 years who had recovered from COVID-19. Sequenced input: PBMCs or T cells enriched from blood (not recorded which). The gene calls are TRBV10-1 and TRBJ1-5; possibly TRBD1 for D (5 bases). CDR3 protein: CASSPGGVSNQPQHF. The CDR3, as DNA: TGCGCCAGCAGTCCCGGGGGGGTTAGCAATCAGCCCCAGCATTTT.